This paragraph covers one TCR beta chain sequence. These data belong to a study of blood T cell repertoires in COVID-19. About the study: Donors in the United States, Italy and Spain gave samples during acute or convalescent COVID-19. Nucleic acid was either cDNA or gDNA, and it came from T cells, B-cell-depleted T cells, or PBMCs.

Per the original methods: Reference gene primer amplification gave nucleated cell count estimates. The protocol was immunoSEQ multiplex PCR, while the TCRdb copy is restricted to in-frame clones and leaves out a portion. That table supplies the V and J calls and clone size; D and trimming were determined from the DNA. The sample yields 95,000 to 150,000 clones, about four fifths seen once. The CDR3 is made up of 14 amino acids. V was shortened by 0 bases and J by 2 bases, with 7 bases between the two germline ends. CDR1 SGHTA and CDR2 FQGNSA come from the germline V gene. Sequencing was done on a sample of peripheral blood. The chain has TRBV7-2 and TRBJ2-5; TRBD2 might be the D (6 bases). The clonotype was recovered from an older woman with acute or convalescent COVID-19. The CDR3 is CASSLAGRQETQYF. Written as DNA, the CDR3 is TGTGCCAGCAGCTTAGCGGGGAGGCAAGAGACCCAGTACTTC.